Listed below are T cell receptor beta chains from one sample, sequenced in a study of T cell responses to AZD1222 COVID-19 vaccine. Generated by immunoSEQ multiplex PCR, the TCRdb table keeps only in-frame clones and is missing some. The sample shows 180,000 or so clones, about nine tenths of them seen only once. This specimen was peripheral blood, taken 28 days after the second AZD1222 dose. The receptor set was obtained from an adult who received the AZD1222 COVID-19 vaccine. The CDR3 runs from the conserved cysteine through the conserved F or W. D genes are given only for firm matches. The size of a clone is reported for some rows only, either as once, few or many, or as a class for expanded clones.

>TRBJ2-2|TRBD2|NA|TRBV7-2
TGTGCCAGCAGCACCCGACTAGCGGGGGGACCCGGGGAGCTGTTTTTT
CASSTRLAGGPGELFF
>TRBJ1-1|NA|NA|TRBV11-3
TGTGCCAGCAGCCCTGGATTGAACACTGAAGCTTTCTTT
CASSPGLNTEAFF
>TRBJ1-1|NA|NA|TRBV28
TGTGCCAGCAGAACCGGGACGGTGAACACTGAAGCTTTCTTT
CASRTGTVNTEAFF
>TRBJ2-1|TRBD1|NA|TRBV11-2
TGTGCCAGCAGCCCCCTCCGGGACAGGCGAAACAATGAGCAGTTCTTC
CASSPLRDRRNNEQFF
>TRBJ2-2|NA|once|TRBV7-2
TGTGCCAGCAGCTTAGACATAGACACCGGGGAGCTGTTTTTT
CASSLDIDTGELFF
>TRBJ2-2|TRBD1|NA|TRBV3-1/TRBV3-2
TGTGCCAGCAGCCAGCTTCTCTCCGGACAGGGGACTAACACCGGGGAGCTGTTTTTT
CASSQLLSGQGTNTGELFF
>TRBJ1-2|NA|NA|TRBV7-2
TGTGCCAGCAGCTTACAGGGTTTTGGCTACACCTTC
CASSLQGFGYTF
>TRBJ2-4|NA|NA|TRBV4-1
TGCGCCAGCAGCCAAGATTCCCCAGGCAGCGGTCTAGCCAAAAACATTCAGTACTTC
CASSQDSPGSGLAKNIQYF
>TRBJ1-5|NA|NA|TRBV18
TGTGCCAGCTCACCAAGTGTCGAGAGCAATCAGCCCCAGCATTTT
CASSPSVESNQPQHF
>TRBJ2-1|NA|NA|TRBV6-5
TGTGCCAGCCGGGGGGCCCTCTCCTACAATGAGCAGTTCTTC
CASRGALSYNEQFF
>TRBJ2-5|NA|NA|TRBV10-2
TGCGCCAGCAGTGTAAGGGGGAAAGAGACCCAGTACTTC
CASSVRGKETQYF
>TRBJ2-1|TRBD1|NA|TRBV5-1
TGCGCCAGCAGCTTGGAGGGGACAGGGGTGGGCAATGAGCAGTTCTTC
CASSLEGTGVGNEQFF
>TRBJ1-4|NA|NA|TRBV10-3
TGTGCCATCAGTGAGTCGGAGGGGGACTCTGGGGCGGAAAAACTGTTTTTT
CAISESEGDSGAEKLFF
>TRBJ1-2|NA|NA|TRBV5-5
TGTGCCAGCAGCAGGGAAAGGCAAGGCTACACCTTC
CASSRERQGYTF
>TRBJ2-1|NA|NA|TRBV4-3
TGCGCCAGCAGCCAAGATTTAGCCCAAAGGGACAATGAGCAGTTCTTC
CASSQDLAQRDNEQFF
>TRBJ1-5|NA|once|TRBV5-5
TGTGCCAGCAGCTCAGAGCAGGGGAAGGGTGGGCCCCAGCATTTT
CASSSEQGKGGPQHF
>TRBJ1-6|TRBD1|NA|TRBV2
TGTGCCAGCAGTGCAGGGGGAAGCTCCTATAATTCACCCCTCCACTTT
CASSAGGSSYNSPLHF
>TRBJ2-7|NA|NA|TRBV6-5
TGTGCCAGCGCCAGGGATCTGGGGGTCTACGAGCAGTACTTC
CASARDLGVYEQYF
>TRBJ2-3|TRBD2|NA|TRBV18
TGTGCCAGCCGTTATAAGACTAGCGGCACAGATACGCAGTATTTT
CASRYKTSGTDTQYF
>TRBJ2-6|TRBD1|NA|TRBV3-1/TRBV3-2
TGTGCCAGCAGCCAAATAGGGACAGGGAGCTCTGGGGCCAACGTCCTGACTTTC
CASSQIGTGSSGANVLTF
>TRBJ2-3|TRBD2|NA|TRBV18
TGTGCCAGCTCACCGAGGAGGTCGGGGGGGGCCCCAGATACGCAGTATTTT
CASSPRRSGGAPDTQYF
>TRBJ1-1|TRBD1|NA|TRBV9
TGTGCCAGCAGCGCAGGACAGGGATACACTGAAGCTTTCTTT
CASSAGQGYTEAFF
>TRBJ2-7|NA|NA|TRBV6-2/TRBV6-3
TGTGCCAGCAGTTACCCCGTGATTACCTACGAGCAGTACTTC
CASSYPVITYEQYF
>TRBJ2-7|NA|once|TRBV19
TGTGCCAGTAGTATGGCAGGGACCTACGAGCAGTACTTC
CASSMAGTYEQYF
>TRBJ1-1|TRBD1|NA|TRBV29-1
TGCAGCGTTCGGACAGGGTCGAACACTGAAGCTTTCTTT
CSVRTGSNTEAFF
>TRBJ1-2|TRBD1|NA|TRBV18
TGTGCCAGCTCACCCTCGACAGGGGGGAACTATGGCTACACCTTC
CASSPSTGGNYGYTF
>TRBJ1-2|NA|NA|TRBV6-5
TGTGCCAGCAGCCACCCCCCAGAGCTGCGGGGCTACACCTTC
CASSHPPELRGYTF
>TRBJ2-2|NA|NA|TRBV7-3
TGTGCCAGCAGCACCGAACCAACTAGATCGAACACCGGGGAGCTGTTTTTT
CASSTEPTRSNTGELFF
>TRBJ2-7|NA|NA|TRBV6-5
TGTGCCAGCCGGCAGGGGTTCAACGAGCAGTACTTC
CASRQGFNEQYF
>TRBJ2-7|NA|NA|TRBV4-1
TGCGCCAGCAGCCCCCTTTGGGGGGAGTCTTACGAGCAGTACTTC
CASSPLWGESYEQYF
>TRBJ1-1|TRBD1|NA|TRBV5-1
TGCGCCAGCAGCCTACTGACAGGGGGTACTACTGAAGCTTTCTTT
CASSLLTGGTTEAFF
>TRBJ2-2|NA|once|TRBV19
TGTGCCAGTAGTGCCAGTAGGACCGGGGAGCTGTTTTTT
CASSASRTGELFF
>TRBJ2-1|TRBD1|once|TRBV7-9
TGTGCCAGCAGCATATCGACAGGGGTCATACTCTACAATGAGCAGTTCTTC
CASSISTGVILYNEQFF
>TRBJ1-3|TRBD1|once|TRBV3-1/TRBV3-2
TGTGCCAGCAGCCTACCTCCCGGGACAGGGGTCTCATTCTCTGGAAACACCATATATTTT
CASSLPPGTGVSFSGNTIYF
>TRBJ2-3|TRBD2|NA|TRBV7-2
TGTGCCAGCAGCTTAACAGATTGGGGGGGTGGCTACGGCACAGATACGCAGTATTTT
CASSLTDWGGGYGTDTQYF